A selection of T cell receptor beta chains follows, all from one sample in a study of long-term antiretroviral therapy in people with HIV. The protocol was immunoSEQ multiplex PCR, while the TCRdb copy is restricted to in-frame clones and leaves out a portion. The repertoire consists of about 39,000 clones, with about four fifths occurring once and the leading ten covering about 6%. The sequenced sample was unsorted PBMCs, obtained 0.6 years after starting antiretroviral therapy. All receptors come from a man aged 18 to 35 with HIV. Each CDR3 is given with its conserved first and last residue. D genes are given only for firm matches. Part of the rows lack a size; the others show once, few, many or a class for expanded clones.

clone_size,d_call,v_call,j_call,cdr3_aa,cdr3_nt
-,-,TRBV10-3,TRBJ2-7,CAISESMGGSHEQYF,TGTGCCATCAGTGAGTCGATGGGTGGGTCCCACGAGCAGTACTTC
-,-,TRBV27,TRBJ2-2,CASSLGGAGELFF,TGTGCCAGCAGTTTGGGAGGCGCCGGGGAGCTGTTTTTT
-,-,TRBV20-1,TRBJ1-1,CSARIGGSAFF,TGCAGTGCGCGAATCGGGGGGAGTGCTTTCTTT
-,TRBD2,TRBV2,TRBJ2-1,CAGREAYNEQFF,TGTGCCGGACGGGAGGCCTACAATGAGCAGTTCTTC
-,-,TRBV28,TRBJ1-1,CASSGGHLLEAFF,TGTGCCAGCAGTGGGGGACATCTCCTTGAAGCTTTCTTT
-,-,TRBV7-2,TRBJ2-2,CASSSRKITGELFF,TGTGCCAGCAGCTCACGGAAGATCACCGGGGAGCTGTTTTTT
-,-,TRBV20-1,TRBJ2-1,CSAPIPPFF,TGCAGTGCGCCGATCCCCCCGTTCTTC
-,TRBD1,TRBV5-1,TRBJ2-1,CASSSRPTGTGANNEQFF,TGCGCCAGCAGCTCCCGGCCTACCGGGACAGGGGCCAACAATGAGCAGTTCTTC
-,TRBD1,TRBV19,TRBJ2-3,CASSPIAGGPDTQYF,TGTGCCAGTAGCCCCATAGCAGGGGGCCCAGATACGCAGTATTTT
few,TRBD1,TRBV6-6,TRBJ2-7,CASTLGTGKGEQYF,TGTGCCAGCACATTGGGGACAGGGAAGGGAGAGCAGTACTTC
-,-,TRBV30,TRBJ1-1,CAWSKGGLSEAFF,TGTGCCTGGAGTAAGGGGGGTCTATCTGAAGCTTTCTTT
once,-,TRBV18,TRBJ2-4,CASSPPGWIAKNIQYF,TGTGCCAGCTCACCTCCGGGCTGGATAGCCAAAAACATTCAGTACTTC
-,-,TRBV28,TRBJ1-4,CASSLWTTNEKLFF,TGTGCCAGCAGTTTATGGACAACTAATGAAAAACTGTTTTTT
-,-,TRBV11-1,TRBJ2-2,CASSFRANTGELFF,TGTGCCAGCAGCTTTCGGGCGAACACCGGGGAGCTGTTTTTT
-,TRBD2,TRBV6-1,TRBJ2-7,CASSETPFHGTSGRAVYEQYF,TGTGCCAGCAGTGAAACCCCCTTTCATGGGACTAGCGGGAGGGCCGTGTACGAGCAGTACTTC
-,TRBD1,TRBV7-9,TRBJ2-7,CASSQTKTGATHEQYF,TGTGCCAGCAGCCAAACTAAGACAGGGGCTACCCACGAGCAGTACTTC
few,TRBD2,TRBV7-9,TRBJ2-2,CASSPSGTSGPVELFF,TGTGCCAGCAGCCCGTCCGGGACTAGCGGGCCCGTGGAGCTGTTTTTT
few,TRBD2,TRBV14,TRBJ2-1,CASSPGGANEQFF,TGTGCCAGCAGCCCGGGGGGAGCCAATGAGCAGTTCTTC
-,-,TRBV28,TRBJ1-2,CASSLSGNGYTF,TGTGCCAGCAGTTTATCAGGAAATGGCTACACCTTC
-,-,TRBV5-6,TRBJ2-7,CASSPRFSASYEQYF,TGTGCCAGCAGCCCCCGATTTAGCGCCTCCTACGAGCAGTACTTC
-,-,TRBV18,TRBJ1-1,CASSPDSLLLMNTEAFF,TGTGCCAGCTCACCGGACAGCCTGTTGCTGATGAACACTGAAGCTTTCTTT
-,TRBD2,TRBV7-9,TRBJ2-2,CASSLVAGVFTGELFF,TGTGCCAGCAGCTTAGTAGCGGGAGTTTTCACCGGGGAGCTGTTTTTT
once,TRBD2,TRBV6-5,TRBJ2-1,CASSSAGSHNEQFF,TGTGCCAGCAGTTCAGCGGGGTCCCACAATGAGCAGTTCTTC
-,-,TRBV6-6,TRBJ1-4,CASSYGMSGPNEKLFF,TGTGCCAGCAGTTATGGTATGAGCGGGCCTAATGAAAAACTATTTTTT
-,-,TRBV9,TRBJ2-7,CASSVGLAYEQYF,TGTGCCAGCAGCGTAGGACTAGCCTACGAGCAGTACTTC
medium-sized,-,TRBV7-9,TRBJ1-3,CASSLESGSAGNTIYF,TGTGCCAGCAGCTTAGAGTCAGGGTCTGCTGGAAACACCATATATTTT
-,-,TRBV27,TRBJ2-1,CASSFNWGRGEQFF,TGTGCCAGCAGTTTTAATTGGGGTCGGGGAGAGCAGTTCTTC
few,-,TRBV7-2,TRBJ1-1,CASSLMNTEAFF,TGTGCCAGCAGCTTAATGAACACTGAAGCTTTCTTT
-,TRBD1,TRBV19,TRBJ2-7,CASSIGGTGGPYEQYF,TGTGCCAGTAGTATCGGGGGAACAGGGGGCCCTTACGAGCAGTACTTC
-,TRBD2,TRBV4-3,TRBJ2-4,CASSQDSAGGSKNIQYF,TGCGCCAGCAGCCAAGACTCAGCGGGAGGGTCCAAAAACATTCAGTACTTC
-,-,TRBV6-5,TRBJ2-3,CASRRGATGDTQYF,TGTGCCAGCAGAAGAGGGGCCACCGGCGATACGCAGTATTTT
-,-,TRBV29-1,TRBJ2-7,CSVEVGDRGYEQYF,TGCAGCGTTGAGGTCGGGGACCGAGGCTACGAGCAGTACTTC
-,TRBD1,TRBV7-8,TRBJ2-6,CASSLAGGDRDHSGANVLTF,TGTGCCAGCAGCTTAGCGGGTGGGGACAGAGATCACTCTGGGGCCAACGTCCTGACTTTC